This paragraph covers one T cell receptor (beta chain) sequence. There is no known antigen for this receptor. Qualities for individual bases were not recorded, and no much larger clone is one base off. CDR3 length: 15 amino acids, cysteine to phenylalanine. Just CDR3 DNA is preserved here, 45 bases in frame from base 1. Trimming costs V 3 bases and J 4 bases, and their ends lie 16 bases apart. CDR1 and CDR2, looked up from the germline V gene, are SGDLS and YYNGEE. The cohort consisted of more than 650 healthy bone marrow donors. Cohort members were all nominally healthy when sampled, although unrecorded immune exposures were likely present. The donor tested CMV seronegative, placing the donor among the 350 or so seronegative members of the cohort. Each donor provided a peripheral blood sample, and peripheral blood mononuclear cells were used for TCR beta sequencing. The Qiagen DNeasy Blood Extraction Kit was used to extract genomic DNA from the blood cell samples.

Libraries were made using the immunoSEQ multiplex PCR assay. For the multiplex PCR, a mixture combining 60 forward primers for TCR Vbeta segments and 13 reverse primers for TCR Jbeta segments was used. The CDR3 region of rearranged TCR beta genes was amplified from genomic DNA with a multiplex PCR assay. Amplified TCR beta libraries were sequenced as 87-base-pair reads on the Illumina HiSeq System. Under the source paper's analysis protocol: A later analysis counted 65 million to 90 million unique TCR beta chains across the 670 or so repertoires, and around 12 million of these chains were shared by at least two donors. Raw reads were error-corrected and collapsed into unique sequences by a nearest-neighbor algorithm in which closely related sequences were merged to remove PCR and sequencing errors. To assign V, D and J gene segments, CDR3 sequences were aligned to IMGT reference sequences. For a sequence to be retained, a match of at least six nucleotides to both a V gene segment and a J gene segment was required. Rearrangements were called productive when the CDR3 lacked stop codons and stayed in frame with V and J; all others were non-productive. Following IMGT convention, CDR3 was defined as the stretch from the second conserved V-encoded cysteine up to the conserved J-encoded phenylalanine. The earlier analysis of approximately 500 of the donors excluded sequences that lacked an unambiguous match to a single V gene segment. An earlier analysis of 587 of the donors called V segments functional above 56.7% productive rearrangements and segregating when the between-donor standard deviation exceeded 5%. A statistical classification framework was developed to diagnose cytomegalovirus status using the catalog of TCR beta chain sequences. V and J gene assignment, in a later analysis, came from comparing TCR nucleotide sequences with IMGT/GENE-DB human TR gene sequences. In a later analysis, CDR3 sequences and most-parsimonious VDJ recombination scenarios were assigned using the TCRdist pipeline. In a later analysis, each TCR beta chain was defined by its CDR3 amino acid sequence together with its V-gene family, and reads lacking a unique V-gene family were excluded. A later analysis removed several hundred highly shared, low-generation-probability nucleotide sequences to deal with suspected cross-contamination and a sequencing artifact. In a later analysis, a clonal expansion index was calculated for each public chain from normalized within-repertoire ranks of inferred template counts. In a later analysis, generation probabilities were computed with a VDJ recombination model fitted to out-of-frame rearrangements, and the resulting probabilities were checked against IGoR. Hypergeometric tests were used in a later analysis to score TCR-TCR, TCR-HLA and TCR-CMV co-occurrence, with a repertoire-size bias correction applied to the TCR pairs. To estimate false discovery rates, a later analysis permuted the HLA or CMV assignments 20 times. In a later analysis, co-occurring TCRs were grouped using DBSCAN, and TCRdist sequence similarity was added for clustering within HLA-allele-positive subsets. Repertoires with fewer than 30,000 or more than 120,000 public chains were left out of co-occurrence clustering, as were roughly five repertoires with anomalous nucleotide sharing. In its TCRdb copy, this immuneACCESS table keeps in-frame sequences only and misses some clones. Where compared with another copy, unresolved V genes explain less than half of these, and the others have no known cause. V and J calls and clone size are as listed in that table; D and trimming were resolved from the DNA. This sample has tens of thousands of clones in its table, and roughly 73% of those were observed once. Roughly 3.8% of the sample goes to the ten largest clones.

This sample is drawn from a study of cytomegalovirus exposure and HLA in healthy donors (dated by TCRdb to 2016 to 2017). Looking at the study overall: An earlier analysis of a few hundred of the donors reported 276 Gb of sequence data and around 100 million unique TCR beta sequences obtained from about 170 million T cells. Every discovery cohort repertoire had been produced on one sequencing platform. To predict cytomegalovirus infection status, the study brought together high-throughput TCR immunosequencing, statistical association of individual TCRs with disease status, and machine learning. The genetic ancestry cluster associated with self-reported Caucasian donors included around 76% of the roughly 380 genotyped donors. Rather than using new phenotypic data, the later analysis identified candidate immune exposures from TCR beta sequences and from how often those sequences occurred across donors. Genome-wide SNP genotypes for about 60% of the roughly 670 donors were used in a later genetic analysis, which treated that subset as a discovery cohort. The aim of the study was to test whether cataloging public T cell receptors could identify signatures of past pathogen exposure. Using immunosequencing, the study profiled T cell repertoires from about 610 subjects and related those repertoires to cytomegalovirus serostatus. In an earlier analysis of several hundred of the donors, high-throughput TCR beta sequencing was used to judge whether each TCR beta V gene segment behaved as functional or pseudogenic. To study patterns of TCR occurrence, a later analysis re-analyzed previously published TCR beta repertoires from several hundred donors and added high-resolution HLA genotyping. Donor age, sex, ethnicity and CMV serostatus were collected together with the repertoire data. In addition to the first cohort of 650 to 800 subjects, a separate validation cohort of under 150 different subjects was used. Class I and class II HLA loci were covered by the typing at four-digit resolution. Roughly 5 DR-DQ haplotypes were handled as single units for association and clustering, since linkage in the cohort was strong. Roughly 300 gigabases of sequencing data and approximately 93 million unique TCR sequences were included in an early release covering roughly 700 HLA-typed donors. On average, around 230,000 unique TCR beta nucleotide sequences were sequenced per donor among about 400 genotyped donors of the cohort, with 15% to 20% of those sequences being non-productive. The number of donors typed differed by locus, with roughly 629-640 for A, B, C, DRB1 and DQB1, roughly 520 for DQA1, 606 for DPA1, and over 400 for DPB1. General conclusions and limits of the study: Most CMV-associated TCR beta chains appeared to be HLA-restricted in a later analysis, and the HLA associations seemed to be driven largely by CMV exposure. Three of the identified cytomegalovirus-associated TCR beta chains were confirmed in vitro to be specific for cytomegalovirus antigens. A later analysis associated 15,000 to 20,000 TCR beta sequences with specific HLA alleles at a false discovery rate of 0.05. A cluster of highly shared sequence variants was judged likely to represent a technical artifact of the sequencing pipeline. The classifier was reported to diagnose cytomegalovirus status with high specificity and sensitivity in both the original cohort and the validation cohort. According to the authors, the approach could potentially be generalized to other disease states and immunological phenotypes. In this cohort, only TCR beta chains were sequenced, and detectable features were limited by the absence of alpha or paired-chain data. A further reported finding was that TCR beta sequences accurately predicted the HLA-A and HLA-B alleles for most subjects in the first cohort. In a later analysis, TCR association rates were found to vary across HLA loci, with the most associated TCRs seen for DRB1 alleles and the fewest for HLA-C alleles. In an earlier analysis of about 550 of the donors, most TCR beta V segments were observed in productive rearrangements about 87% or about 30% of the time, broadly matching IMGT annotations. Assigning TCR associations to individual alleles was difficult when HLA alleles, especially DR and DQ, strongly co-occurred. Linkage disequilibrium might explain the correlated functional status among segregating V segments, but an unknown experimental factor could not be excluded. Immune exposure information for the cohort was limited to CMV serostatus. Sequencing depth was assumed to be roughly uniform across donors in the presence/absence analyses, though that assumption may not hold. Some IMGT-functional V segments, including TRBV6-2 and TRBV6-3, could not be distinguished by the 87-base-pair reads and were therefore excluded. In a later analysis, HLA-associated TCR beta chains were found to be more clonally expanded and to have lower generation probabilities than equally common non-associated chains. In a later analysis, several top co-occurrence clusters were reported to appear linked to parvovirus B19, influenza, CMV and Epstein-Barr virus. Because HLA typing was unavailable for some donors at each locus, only the typed subset was used in association tests. In the study, around 160 TCR beta chains were listed as associated with cytomegalovirus. Because counts were too low, about 18 rarely observed V segments, including chromosome 9 orphons, were left out of the earlier analysis of about 620 of the donors. A later genetic analysis associated a missense DCLRE1C variant with V-gene and J-gene trimming of TCR beta chains, and an independent cohort replicated the association. While some public TCRs were present in many individuals, most TCR sequences turned up only very rarely across donors. In a later genetic analysis, fewer N-insertions in productive TCRs were reported among donors in an Asian-associated ancestry cluster than the approximately 630-donor mean.

The TCR was taken from a woman aged 40-49 years in good health and CMV-seronegative. The sample was PBMCs. The rearranged segments are TRBV9 and TRBJ2-5; the D gene is possibly TRBD2, with 7 bases matching. This receptor has the CDR3 CASSEGLGGGETQYF. The sequenced DNA: TGTGCCAGCAGCGAGGGCTTAGGGGGGGGAGAGACCCAGTACTTC.